This T cell receptor (beta chain) stems from a study of monozygotic twins with inflammatory bowel disease. General study results and limits: It was not supported that a single strong signal or clonotype was associated with IBD. With inverse Simpson as the measure, TCRbeta diversity was lower in IBD patients than in healthy co-twins. None of the different T cell subtypes could be distinguished from one another.

Someone took an approximately 2.4 ml blood sample from each of the donors. On this clonotype: The antigen is not known.

Germline V CDR1 and CDR2: SEHNR, FQNEAQ (reference sequence). CDR3 length: 15 amino acids. TCRdb reanalyzed the 5' RACE reads, giving one entry per CDR3 protein sequence and no DNA. The specimen's table records 200,000 to 250,000 distinct CDR3 sequences. This clonotype was sampled from a human donor with ulcerative colitis or Crohn's disease, or a healthy co-twin of an affected twin (not recorded which). The chain employs TRBV7-9 and TRBJ2-5. The sample comprised blood. The CDR3 loop is CASSFYADGTETQYF.